The 16 T cell receptor beta chains in this list originate from one sample, sequenced in a study of cytomegalovirus exposure and HLA in healthy donors. This PCR relied on a set of 60 Vbeta primers and 13 Jbeta primers. The method was immunoSEQ multiplex PCR; TCRdb's version includes in-frame clones alone and lacks a portion of them. The repertoire holds approximately 150,000 clones, with about 80% as singletons. Sequencing used PBMCs. These receptors came from a man aged 40-49 years in good health and CMV-seronegative.

The chain carries TRBV19 and TRBJ2-7; a weak D match, TRBD1 (8 bases). CDR3 length: 14 residues. V gave up 4 bases and J gave up 3 bases, with 13 bases separating them. Germline lookup yields CDR1 LNHDA and CDR2 SQIVND (reference sequence). CDR3 residues: CASSRNRGGYEQYF. DNA for the CDR3: TGTGCCAGTAGTAGGAACAGGGGGGGCTACGAGCAGTACTTC.

This clone appeared a few times. The rearrangement uses TRBV6-5 and TRBJ1-5, with TRBD1 identical over 10 bases. The ends lost 2 bases at V and 7 bases at J; junction bases unmatched: 8. The germline V gene encodes CDR1 MNHEY and CDR2 SVGAGI. The CDR3 loop spans 16 amino acids. CDR3 sequence: CASSYTGTGEEQPQHF. As DNA, the CDR3 is TGTGCCAGCAGTTACACCGGGACAGGGGAGGAACAGCCCCAGCATTTT.

A single count supports this clone. The J gene is TRBJ2-3, the V gene TRBV5-1; D possibly corresponds to TRBD2 (6 bases). Trimming took 4 bases from V and 1 from J, leaving 19 bases between them. CDR3 length: 17 amino acids. Germline lookup yields CDR1 SGHRS and CDR2 YFSETQ. CDR3 DNA: TGCGCCAGCAGCACAGGACTATCCGATTGGGGCACAGATACGCAGTATTTT. Translated: CASSTGLSDWGTDTQYF. Combining the CDR3 with reference TRBV5-1 and TRBJ2-3 gives the whole variable domain KAGVTQTPRYLIKTRGQQVTLSCSPISGHRSVSWYQQTPGQGLQFLFEYFSETQRNKGNFPGRFSGRQFSNSRSEMNVSTLELGDSALYLCASSTGLSDWGTDTQYFGPGTRLTVL.

This sequence joins TRBV7-3 and TRBJ2-1, with 11 bases aligning to TRBD2. Germline trimming cut 1 base from V and 5 bases from J; bases unmatched to any gene: 7. The CDR3 spans 17 residues. The germline V gene has CDR1 SGHTA and CDR2 FQGTGA. CDR3 coding DNA: TGTGCCAGCAGCTTAAGAGTTACTAGCGGGGGCAACAATGAGCAGTTCTTC. It translates to CASSLRVTSGGNNEQFF.

V is TRBV7-2 and J is TRBJ2-3; 8 nucleotides align to TRBD2. Trimming cost V 6 bases and J 6 bases; bases outside gene matches: 11. CDR1 and CDR2 from the germline V gene are SGHTA and FQGNSA. The CDR3 is 15 residues long. CDR3 sequence: CASSRDGGAGDTQYF. The CDR3, as DNA: TGTGCCAGCAGTCGGGACGGGGGGGCGGGGGATACGCAGTATTTT.

The gene calls are TRBV7-9 and TRBJ2-3; 7 bases map to TRBD1. CDR1 and CDR2 from the germline V gene are SEHNR and FQNEAQ (reference sequence). This CDR3 region has 15 residues. The J segment lost 1 base and the V segment lost 5 bases, leaving 6 bases of the junction unmatched. CDR3 in DNA: TGTGCCAGCAGCCTCTCCGGGACAGGCACAGATACGCAGTATTTT. Its translation is CASSLSGTGTDTQYF.

The rearrangement joins TRBV7-2 to TRBJ1-1; 9 bases map to TRBD1. The ends lost 5 bases at V and 11 bases at J; junction bases unmatched: 9. The length of the CDR3 is 13 residues. CDR1 is SGHTA, CDR2 FQGNSA, per germline. The CDR3 coding sequence is TGTGCCAGCAGCCCCCGGGACAGGGTTGCGGCTTTCTTT. It translates to CASSPRDRVAAFF.

The CDR3 loop is CASSYPDRGPGSGNQPQHF. The CDR3 DNA reads as TGTGCCAGCAGTTACCCCGACAGGGGGCCAGGTTCGGGCAATCAGCCCCAGCATTTT. This chain connects TRBV27 to TRBJ1-5; 10 bases align to TRBD1. CDR1 MNHEY and CDR2 SMNVEV come from the germline V gene (reference sequence). V lost 4 bases, J lost 2 bases, and 14 bases stayed unmatched. The CDR3 contains 19 residues.

The chain carries TRBV6-5 and TRBJ2-1; maybe TRBD1 (6 bases). This CDR3 is built from 14 residues. V shed 7 bases and J shed 10 bases, with 20 bases lying between them. Germline CDR1 reads MNHEY; CDR2 reads SVGAGI. For the CDR3, the DNA is TGTGCCAGCATGGGGGCCAGTCAGGGGCAGGAGCAGTTCTTC. Translating gives CASMGASQGQEQFF.

CDR3: CASRMSSAALGEQFF. DNA of the CDR3: TGTGCCAGCCGAATGTCTAGCGCTGCCTTGGGTGAGCAGTTCTTC. The chain couples TRBV27 to TRBJ2-1, with a weak D call TRBD2 (6 bases). CDR1 and CDR2 from the germline V gene are MNHEY and SMNVEV (reference sequence). V shed 8 bases and J shed 9 bases, with 23 bases lying between them. CDR3 length: 15 residues.

V usage is TRBV19 and J usage is TRBJ1-6; D gene uncertain. CDR3 length: 14 amino acids. Germline values: CDR1 LNHDA, CDR2 SQIVND (reference sequence). Trimming shortened V by 5 bases and J by 6 bases, and 11 bases separated the two germline ends. The DNA of the CDR3 is TGTGCCAGTAGTTATCGCGGCAGTAATTCACCCCTCCACTTT. It specifies CASSYRGSNSPLHF.

The gene calls are TRBV7-2 and TRBJ1-2, with D unclear. Germline CDR1 SGHTA, CDR2 FQGNSA. Between the trimmed V and J ends, which lost 1 base and 0 bases, there was a span of 6 bases. The CDR3 spans 14 residues. The CDR3 loop reads CASSLESSNYGYTF. The CDR3 region has the DNA TGTGCCAGCAGCTTAGAGAGTTCTAACTATGGCTACACCTTC.

This clone was picked up a small number of times. The J gene is TRBJ1-2, the V gene TRBV6-1; 9 positions match TRBD1. The CDR3 totals 13 residues. CDR1 and CDR2 (germline): MNHNS, SASEGT. With V trimmed by 11 bases and J by 5 bases, 9 bases remained unmatched. The CDR3: CASGTGHLYGYTF. The CDR3 bases are TGTGCCTCCGGGACAGGGCACCTGTATGGCTACACCTTC.

The V and J genes are TRBV4-1 and TRBJ1-6; a weak D match, TRBD1 (5 bases). CDR1 MGHRA and CDR2 YSYEKL come from the germline V gene. Trimming cost V 7 bases and J 0 bases, with 13 bases left between them. This CDR3 is built from 16 residues. CDR3 sequence: CASTQDVSSYNSPLHF. The CDR3, as DNA: TGCGCCAGCACACAGGATGTGAGCTCCTATAATTCACCCCTCCACTTT.

The CDR3 spells CASSEGAGSEETQYF. The CDR3 nucleotides read TGCGCCAGCAGTGAGGGGGCAGGGTCGGAAGAGACCCAGTACTTC. The chain employs TRBV10-1 and TRBJ2-5; the D gene is possibly TRBD1 (5 bases). V lost 2 bases to trimming and J lost 3 bases, with 13 bases between them. Per the germline V gene, CDR1 is WNHNN and CDR2 is SYGVQD (reference sequence). The CDR3 totals 15 residues.

This chain uses TRBV14 with TRBJ1-1, with D perhaps matching TRBD1 (6 bases). Germline assignment: CDR1 SGHDN and CDR2 FVKESK. V was pared by 0 bases and J by 0 bases, with 8 bases between. CDR3 length equals 15 residues. Here the CDR3 DNA reads TGTGCCAGCAGCCAAGATCAGGGGATGAACACTGAAGCTTTCTTT. Translated, it gives CASSQDQGMNTEAFF.